The T cell receptor beta chain under discussion was sequenced for a study of cytomegalovirus exposure and HLA in healthy donors. CDR1 is LGHNA, CDR2 YNFKEQ, per germline. The CDR3 consists of 16 residues. V lost 1 base and J lost 0; bases outside the gene matches: 3. Sequencing used immunoSEQ multiplex PCR; TCRdb keeps in-frame clones, though not all of them. The data contain fewer than 250,000 clones, about 87% of them singletons. The specimen sequenced was PBMCs. J is TRBJ2-1 and V is TRBV4-2, with 7 bases matching TRBD2. The clonotype originates from a man between 18 and 35 years old in good health and CMV-seronegative. The CDR3 coding sequence is TGTGCCAGCAGCCAAGGCGCGGGAGACTCCTACAATGAGCAGTTCTTC. It is translated as CASSQGAGDSYNEQFF.